These 8 T cell receptor beta chains share one sample of origin, sequenced in a study of blood T cell repertoires in COVID-19. This table comes from immunoSEQ multiplex PCR, and its TCRdb copy is limited to in-frame clones, with some not included. The table records tens of thousands of clones, roughly four fifths of them present only once. The sample taken for sequencing was peripheral blood. Receptors were obtained from an older woman with acute or convalescent COVID-19.

The chain joins TRBV28 to TRBJ2-7, with a possible D match to TRBD1 (6 bases). Germline values: CDR1 MDHEN, CDR2 SYDVKM. V lost 7 bases and J 5 bases, leaving 12 bases between the germline ends. The CDR3 totals 12 residues. This chain's CDR3 is CASKSDSNEQYF. CDR3 DNA: TGTGCCAGCAAATCGGACAGCAACGAGCAGTACTTC.

Note on this clone: This CDR3 is also generated by other DNA sequences in the sample. The chain uses TRBV28 and TRBJ2-7; 11 bases fit TRBD2. Per the germline V gene, CDR1 is MDHEN and CDR2 is SYDVKM. Unmatched junction bases numbered 8, after V lost 6 bases and J lost 4 bases. The CDR3 loop spans 15 amino acids. CDR3 residues: CASSWGGTSGYEQYF. CDR3 DNA: TGTGCCAGCAGCTGGGGAGGGACTAGCGGTTACGAGCAGTACTTC.

The V and J genes are TRBV6-1 and TRBJ2-1, with a possible D match to TRBD2 (5 bases). Germline loops: CDR1 MNHNS, CDR2 SASEGT. Trimming removed 2 bases at V and 10 bases at J, with 18 bases between. This CDR3 spans 15 amino acids. For the CDR3, the DNA is TGTGCCAGCAGTGAATCTTCGCGGCGGTCTAGCGAGCAGTTCTTC. Amino acid sequence: CASSESSRRSSEQFF.

The gene calls are TRBV9 and TRBJ2-1, with unresolved D. Per the germline V gene, CDR1 is SGDLS and CDR2 is YYNGEE. The CDR3 loop spans 12 amino acids. Trimming stripped 4 bases from V and 10 bases from J, with 12 bases between. The CDR3 DNA follows: TGTGCCAGCAGCATTCAAGCCGGGGAGCAGTTCTTC. It codes for CASSIQAGEQFF.

The chain links TRBV30 to TRBJ2-2; D gene uncertain. Trimming took off 5 bases at V and 0 bases at J, with 7 bases between the two ends. CDR1 is GTSNPN and CDR2 is SVGIG in the germline V gene (reference sequence). There are 13 residues in the CDR3. The CDR3 region is CAWRDSNTGELFF. DNA of the CDR3: TGTGCCTGGCGCGACTCGAACACCGGGGAGCTGTTTTTT.

The chain uses TRBV24-1 and TRBJ1-1, with D hard to call. The CDR3 is made up of 13 amino acids. Germline V gene lookup returns CDR1 KGHDR and CDR2 SFDVKD. Trimming pared 0 bases from V and 8 bases from J, leaving 9 bases between. For the CDR3, the DNA is TGTGCCACCAGTGATTTGGTGGGGAGGGAAGCTTTCTTT. Residues: CATSDLVGREAFF.

For the CDR3, the DNA is TGTGCCAGCAGTTCCGGGACAGGGCGCACTGAAGCTTTCTTT. This codes for CASSSGTGRTEAFF. The chain recombines TRBV3-1 (or the pseudogene TRBV3-2) with TRBJ1-1, with 9 bases lining up with TRBD1. Germline loops: CDR1 LGHDT, CDR2 YNNKEL (reference sequence). V shed 6 bases, J shed 4 bases, and the junction held 6 bases outside the gene matches. The CDR3 spans 14 residues.

This chain uses TRBV5-4 with TRBJ1-4; a weak D match, TRBD1 (5 bases). The ends were cut back, 4 bases at V and 6 bases at J, with 13 bases in the middle. CDR1 and CDR2 (germline): SGHNT, YYREEE (reference sequence). This CDR3 comprises 14 residues. CDR3 DNA sequence: TGTGCCAGCAGCCTCGACAGTAGAGATGAAAAACTGTTTTTT. It encodes CASSLDSRDEKLFF.